This T cell receptor beta chain was found in a study of technical replicates of blood from a handful of donors. Clones were sequenced by immunoSEQ multiplex PCR, and TCRdb holds only the in-frame ones, with some missing. Here the sample spans over 85,000 clones, just under 95% being singletons. V was shortened by 1 base and J by 7 bases, with 13 bases between the two germline ends. This CDR3 comprises 15 residues. The germline gives CDR1 SGHTA, CDR2 FQGNSA. The sequence was collected from a human donor in good health. The sequenced material came from T cells isolated from PBMCs. The chain uses TRBV7-2 and TRBJ1-4; D is undetermined. The DNA of the CDR3 is TGTGCCAGCAGCTTAGTTAAGGGTCGGGGTGAAAAACTGTTTTTT. It is translated as CASSLVKGRGEKLFF. The variable domain in full, completed from reference TRBV7-2 and TRBJ1-4, reads GAGVSQSPSNKVTEKGKDVELRCDPISGHTALYWYRQSLGQGLEFLIYFQGNSAPDKSGLPSDRFSAERTGGSVSTLTIQRTQQEDSAVYLCASSLVKGRGEKLFFGSGTQLSVL.